The subject of this entry is one T cell receptor (beta chain). As yet, its antigen is unknown. PCR employed 60 Vbeta and 13 Jbeta primers. Only in-frame clones appear in the TCRdb table, and some are missing; sequencing was by immunoSEQ multiplex PCR. The table has around 250,000 clones, approximately 80% seen once. This specimen comes from a study of cytomegalovirus exposure and HLA in healthy donors. Findings and limits, study-wide: Analysis was carried out at a later point, and it linked a missense DCLRE1C variant to TCR beta V- and J-gene trimming. Several top significant clusters appeared, in a later analysis, to be linked to common viral pathogens.

Germline V gene data show CDR1 as SGHRS and CDR2 as YFSETQ. This CDR3 comprises 13 residues. Trimming took 4 bases from V and 3 from J, leaving 10 bases between them. The V and J genes are TRBV5-1 and TRBJ2-5, with D maybe TRBD1 (6 bases). The source material was PBMCs. This TCR was sampled from a woman aged 55-70 years in good health and CMV-seropositive. Here the CDR3 DNA reads TGCGCCAGCAGCACAGGACAGAAAGAGACCCAGTACTTC. Protein: CASSTGQKETQYF. The full variable domain, its missing parts supplied by reference TRBV5-1 and TRBJ2-5, is KAGVTQTPRYLIKTRGQQVTLSCSPISGHRSVSWYQQTPGQGLQFLFEYFSETQRNKGNFPGRFSGRQFSNSRSEMNVSTLELGDSALYLCASSTGQKETQYFGPGTRLLVL.